This T cell receptor (beta chain) derives from a study of shared clonotypes between healthy human individuals. This CDR3 is built from 17 residues. In germline, CDR1 is SGDLS, CDR2 YYNGEE. The trim removed 4 bases at V and 2 bases at J, leaving 8 bases unmatched. Measured with immunoSEQ multiplex PCR; TCRdb has only the in-frame clones, and not every one. Among more than 1,200,000 clones, just under 99% were seen once, and the ten largest hold about 0.35%. Comments on this clone: Its antigen is not known.

Study outcomes and limitations: Sampling was confined to blood; repertoires within tissues likely differ.

The sequencing sample was made of naive CD4+ T cells sorted from blood. The subset is: CD45RA+ positively selected. The V call is TRBV9, the J call TRBJ2-7; 14 bases are shared with TRBD2. The clonotype comes from a man aged 25 to 40 in good health. For the CDR3, the DNA is TGTGCCAGCAGCTCGGGACTAGCGGGAGTAAGGGCCTACGAGCAGTACTTC. Its translation: CASSSGLAGVRAYEQYF.